This T cell receptor beta chain originates from a study of blood T cells in healthy people across ages. Sample-barcoded 5' priming and a J-beta primer mix drove a second PCR of about 6 to 12 cycles. MiXCR, applied by TCRdb to the 5' RACE reads, yields one record per CDR3 protein. The data contain over 1,500,000 distinct CDR3 sequences, just under 50% of them singletons. Trimming cost V 0 bases and J 5 bases, with 8 bases left between them. CDR3 length: 13 residues. Germline lookup yields CDR1 SEHNR and CDR2 FQNEAQ (reference sequence). The J gene is TRBJ2-7, the V gene TRBV7-9; tentative D call: TRBD1 (5 bases). This TCR was recovered from a woman aged 40 to 55 in good health. The sequenced material came from blood. The CDR3 DNA follows: TGTGCCAGCAGCTTAGCGGTAGGGGACGAGCAGTACTTC. Protein: CASSLAVGDEQYF.